These 21 T cell receptor beta chains were all obtained from the same sample, sequenced in a study of T-cell memory formation after mild COVID-19. Each CDR3 protein gets one entry after TCRdb re-called the 5' RACE reads with MiXCR. The sample carries about 190,000 distinct CDR3 sequences, 15% to 20% recorded once. Sample: PBMCs or a T cell subset sorted from them (not recorded which). These receptors all stem from an adult woman who had mild COVID-19 (a few samples of this study predate the infection). Cell type and time point are not known.

The chain employs TRBV6-2 or TRBV6-3 and TRBJ2-7; D is ambiguous. V gave up 4 bases and J gave up 3 bases, with 16 bases separating them. The CDR3 is 15 residues long. Germline V gene lookup returns CDR1 MNHEY and CDR2 SVGEGT. The CDR3 spells CASSFSAPRSYEQYF. The DNA of the CDR3 is TGTGCCAGCAGTTTCTCCGCACCCCGCAGCTACGAGCAGTACTTC.

This chain links TRBV20-1 with TRBJ2-7, with a weak D call TRBD1 (5 bases). The germline V and J ends were trimmed by 7 bases and 3 bases, with 10 bases remaining between them. The germline CDR1 and CDR2 sequences are DFQATT and SNEGSKA (reference sequence). The CDR3 loop spans 11 amino acids. CDR3 in DNA: TGCAGTGGTCGCAGGGACTACGAGCAGTACTTC. Protein product: CSGRRDYEQYF.

The V call is TRBV7-2, the J call TRBJ2-1, with 14 bases matching TRBD2. The CDR3 has 19 residues. Per germline, CDR1 SGHTA and CDR2 FQGNSA. V was pared by 5 bases and J by 1 base, with 10 bases of the junction left unmatched. This chain's CDR3 is CASSMGLAGVFRSYNEQFF. The CDR3 DNA follows: TGTGCCAGCAGCATGGGACTAGCGGGAGTTTTCCGTTCCTACAATGAGCAGTTCTTC.

V usage is TRBV6-5 and J usage is TRBJ1-1; D unclear. The length of the CDR3 is 13 residues. Trimming removed 6 bases from V and 1 base from J, with 9 bases in between. Germline CDR1 and CDR2: MNHEY and SVGAGI. The CDR3 here is CASRVNKNTEAFF. CDR3 in DNA: TGTGCCAGCAGAGTAAACAAGAACACTGAAGCTTTCTTT.

This clonotype occurred a few times. The V call is TRBV15, the J call TRBJ1-1, with a tentative D call TRBD1 (6 bases). The germline V gene encodes CDR1 LNHNV and CDR2 YYDKDF (reference sequence). CDR3 length: 16 amino acids. The ends were cut back, 1 base at V and 5 bases at J, with 17 bases in the middle. The CDR3 bases are TGTGCCACCAGCAGAGGTTCCCGGGGGGGCAGGACTGAAGCTTTCTTT. This translates into CATSRGSRGGRTEAFF.

The V and J genes are TRBV5-4 and TRBJ2-5; no clear D gene. This CDR3 has 13 amino acids. The V gene lost 0 bases and the J gene lost 4 bases, with 7 bases spanning the gap. Per germline, CDR1 SGHNT and CDR2 YYREEE (reference sequence). The CDR3 protein is CASSLAPIETQYF. CDR3 nucleotides: TGTGCCAGCAGCTTGGCCCCGATAGAGACCCAGTACTTC.

V and J are TRBV20-1 and TRBJ1-2; D gene unclear. This CDR3 spans 14 amino acids. CDR1 is DFQATT and CDR2 is SNEGSKA in the germline V gene (reference sequence). V lost 1 base and J 2 bases, leaving 11 bases between the germline ends. The CDR3 region is CSARVRVVNYGYTF. The CDR3 DNA follows: TGCAGTGCTAGAGTTAGGGTGGTGAACTATGGCTACACCTTC.

There are many counts of this clonotype. The rearrangement uses TRBV12-3 or TRBV12-4 and TRBJ2-1, with 7 bases identical to TRBD2. The V and J ends lost 2 bases and 9 bases, in that order; junction bases with no gene match: 7. This CDR3 has 14 residues. The DNA of the CDR3 is TGTGCCAGCAGTTTAATGGGAGGGTACGGTGAGCAGTTCTTC. It codes for CASSLMGGYGEQFF.

This clonotype was counted ten times or more. The rearrangement links TRBV5-1 to TRBJ2-1; TRBD2 aligns across 14 bases. V lost 0 bases to trimming and J lost 8 bases; unmatched junction nucleotides: 4. The CDR3 has 16 residues. Per the germline V gene, CDR1 is SGHRS and CDR2 is YFSETQ. The CDR3 region is CASSLGGTSGSYEQFF. CDR3 nucleotide sequence: TGCGCCAGCAGCTTGGGTGGGACTAGCGGGAGCTATGAGCAGTTCTTC.

This clonotype showed up many times. The chain couples TRBV12-3 or TRBV12-4 to TRBJ2-3; TRBD1 aligns across 7 bases. The CDR3 is made up of 14 amino acids. Trimming at V came to 3 bases and at J to 6 bases, leaving 6 bases not matched to a gene. DNA for the CDR3: TGTGCCAGCAGTTTGGGACAGTTCGTGGATACGCAGTATTTT. Its translation: CASSLGQFVDTQYF.

In this sample, this clonotype turned up a few times. The V and J genes are TRBV6-5 and TRBJ2-1; 10 bases fit TRBD2. With 4 bases clipped from V and 0 bases from J, the junction kept 3 bases outside the gene matches. The germline gives CDR1 MNHEY, CDR2 SVGAGI. The CDR3 loop spans 16 amino acids. The CDR3 DNA follows: TGTGCCAGCAGTTCGCCTAGCGGGAGCTCCTACAATGAGCAGTTCTTC. It encodes CASSSPSGSSYNEQFF.

V and J are TRBV12-3 or TRBV12-4 and TRBJ2-7; D is ambiguous. The germline V and J ends were trimmed by 3 bases and 1 base, with 10 bases remaining between them. The CDR3 sequence is 14 residues long. This CDR3 reads CASSFESPSYEQYF. Written as DNA, the CDR3 is TGTGCCAGCAGTTTCGAGTCCCCGTCCTACGAGCAGTACTTC.

This clonotype was seen more than once but under ten times. This sequence joins TRBV15 and TRBJ2-1; D not resolved. V lost 4 bases to trimming and J lost 8 bases, with 6 bases between them. The CDR3 covers 11 residues. CDR1 is LNHNV and CDR2 is YYDKDF in the germline V gene (reference sequence). CDR3 residues: CATSMGYEQFF. The CDR3 coding sequence is TGTGCCACCAGCATGGGGTATGAGCAGTTCTTC.

This clonotype was seen a few times. The chain has TRBV24-1 and TRBJ2-5; 9 bases fit TRBD1. This CDR3 comprises 16 residues. Trimming at V came to 5 bases and at J to 5 bases, leaving 11 bases not matched to a gene. Germline CDR1 is KGHDR and CDR2 is SFDVKD. Here the CDR3 reads CATSAPDRGGMETQYF. CDR3 in DNA: TGTGCCACCAGTGCTCCGGACAGGGGCGGTATGGAGACCCAGTACTTC.

This clonotype showed up many times. The chain couples TRBV18 to TRBJ2-5; D is unresolved. The CDR3 spans 11 residues. V was shortened by 8 bases and J by 1 base, with 5 bases between the two germline ends. In germline, CDR1 is KGHSH, CDR2 LQKENI. The CDR3 sequence: CASSPQETQYF. The DNA for the CDR3 is TGTGCCAGCAGTCCCCAAGAGACCCAGTACTTC.

The chain links TRBV12-3 or TRBV12-4 to TRBJ1-2; maybe TRBD1 (5 bases). V was cut by 6 bases and J by 2 bases, with 13 bases left in between. The CDR3 loop spans 14 amino acids. The CDR3 spells CASSPVGGNYGYTF. DNA for the CDR3: TGTGCCAGCAGCCCCGTGGGGGGGAACTATGGCTACACCTTC.

J is TRBJ2-7 and V is TRBV7-2; 9 nucleotides agree with TRBD2. V dropped 3 bases and J dropped 4; count of bases not matched to a gene: 7. Germline V gene sequence: CDR1 SGHTA, CDR2 FQGNSA. The CDR3 consists of 15 residues. The CDR3 nucleotides read TGTGCCAGCAGCTTCACGACTAGCGGCATTTACGAGCAGTACTTC. Encoded protein: CASSFTTSGIYEQYF. Supplemented by reference TRBV7-2 and TRBJ2-7, the full variable domain reads GAGVSQSPSNKVTEKGKDVELRCDPISGHTALYWYRQSLGQGLEFLIYFQGNSAPDKSGLPSDRFSAERTGGSVSTLTIQRTQQEDSAVYLCASSFTTSGIYEQYFGPGTRLTVT.

This clonotype was observed a few times. The rearrangement links TRBV19 to TRBJ2-2; no definite D call. V shed 4 bases and J shed 5 bases, with 8 bases lying between them. Germline assignment: CDR1 LNHDA and CDR2 SQIVND (reference sequence). CDR3 size: 13 residues. The CDR3 sequence is CASSRPGTGELFF. As DNA, the CDR3 is TGTGCCAGTAGTAGGCCCGGGACCGGGGAGCTGTTTTTT.

This sequence joins TRBV24-1 and TRBJ1-2; maybe TRBD1 (5 bases). The CDR3 is 12 amino acids. V was shortened by 1 base and J by 13 bases, with 12 bases between the two germline ends. Germline V lookup: CDR1 KGHDR, CDR2 SFDVKD. CDR3 sequence: CATSDFSQGVTF. The CDR3 coding sequence is TGTGCCACCAGTGATTTTAGCCAGGGTGTCACCTTC.

The rearrangement joins TRBV4-1 to TRBJ1-4; D not certain. The CDR3 length is 18 residues. The V end was cut by 1 base, the J end by 4 bases, with 19 bases between. The germline V gene encodes CDR1 MGHRA and CDR2 YSYEKL. CDR3 coding DNA: TGCGCCAGCAGCCAAGTTCGCGGTGGGCTGAGTAATAATGAAAAACTGTTTTTT. Protein sequence: CASSQVRGGLSNNEKLFF.

The chain carries TRBV5-4 and TRBJ2-7; 11 bases fit TRBD1. The V gene end was trimmed by 2 bases and the J gene end by 4 bases; junction bases not matched to a gene: 2. Germline V gene lookup returns CDR1 SGHNT and CDR2 YYREEE (reference sequence). The CDR3 contains 14 residues. CDR3 bases: TGTGCCAGCAGCTTCGGGACAGGGGGGTACGAGCAGTACTTC. This gives the protein CASSFGTGGYEQYF.